This record covers a single TCR beta chain. The record originates from a study of immune evolution from preneoplasia to lung adenocarcinoma. The germline V gene has CDR1 MNHNS and CDR2 SASEGT. This CDR3 contains 14 residues. With V trimmed by 6 bases and J by 7 bases, 7 bases remained unmatched. Clones were sequenced by immunoSEQ multiplex PCR, and TCRdb holds only the in-frame ones, with some missing. The sample shows approximately 15,000 clones, roughly 85% of them seen only once. The chain carries TRBV6-1 and TRBJ1-4; 8 bases fit TRBD1. The TCR comes from a donor aged 70 or over with lung adenocarcinoma. Sequencing was performed on FFPE lung adenocarcinoma in situ tissue. CDR3 loop: CASRLDRAREKLFF. The CDR3 nucleotides are TGTGCCAGCAGATTGGACAGGGCCCGTGAAAAACTGTTTTTT.